The 17 T cell receptor beta chains listed next were all sequenced from one sample in a study of shared clonotypes between healthy human individuals. The assay was immunoSEQ multiplex PCR, and TCRdb's table has in-frame clones only and misses some. The data hold around 1.5 million clones, with roughly 98% observed a single time. The sample consisted of naive CD4+ T cells sorted from blood. The subset denotes: CD45RA+ positively selected. These receptors originate from a man aged 25-45 years in good health.

V is TRBV7-9 and J is TRBJ1-1; tentative D call: TRBD1 (5 bases). This CDR3 has 14 residues. V was clipped by 1 base and J by 5 bases, with 11 bases between them. Germline V lookup: CDR1 SEHNR, CDR2 FQNEAQ (reference sequence). Written as DNA, the CDR3 is TGTGCCAGCAGCTTAGTGGGGGGTAGGACTGAAGCTTTCTTT. Translation: CASSLVGGRTEAFF.

The chain combines TRBV29-1 with TRBJ2-2; D unclear. This CDR3 spans 17 amino acids. CDR1 SQVTM and CDR2 ANQGSEA come from the germline V gene. V shed 2 bases and J shed 1 base, with 17 bases lying between them. The CDR3 DNA follows: TGCAGCGTTGAAAAGACCTCAGGATCCGTGAACACCGGGGAGCTGTTTTTT. It codes for CSVEKTSGSVNTGELFF.

This clone was counted once. The chain uses TRBV7-6 and TRBJ2-1, with TRBD2 matching 12 bases. CDR3 size: 16 residues. The V gene's germline CDR1 is SGHVS and CDR2 FNYEAQ. V shed 1 base and J 9 bases; nucleotides not matched to a gene: 7. This CDR3 reads CASSLGLAGGPSEQFF. The CDR3 nucleotides are TGTGCCAGCAGCTTAGGCCTAGCGGGAGGGCCCTCTGAGCAGTTCTTC.

The V call is TRBV5-1, the J call TRBJ2-2, with a possible D match to TRBD1 (5 bases). The CDR3 has 14 residues. Germline values: CDR1 SGHRS, CDR2 YFSETQ. Trimming shortened V by 5 bases and J by 3 bases, and 11 bases separated the two germline ends. CDR3: CASSIIGDTGELFF. Written as DNA, the CDR3 is TGCGCCAGCAGTATTATAGGGGACACCGGGGAGCTGTTTTTT. Together with reference TRBV5-1 and TRBJ2-2, the CDR3 gives the full variable domain: KAGVTQTPRYLIKTRGQQVTLSCSPISGHRSVSWYQQTPGQGLQFLFEYFSETQRNKGNFPGRFSGRQFSNSRSEMNVSTLELGDSALYLCASSIIGDTGELFFGEGSRLTVL.

The chain is built from TRBV2 and TRBJ2-1; TRBD1 matches 8 bases. This CDR3 is 17 amino acids long. Germline trimming cut 6 bases from V and 7 bases from J; bases unmatched to any gene: 17. Germline CDR1 is SNHLY and CDR2 is FYNNEI. The CDR3 DNA reads as TGTGCCAGCAGCTTCACAGGCCTCCAGGGGGCAAGGAATGAGCAGTTCTTC. Translation gives CASSFTGLQGARNEQFF.

This chain connects TRBV7-9 to TRBJ2-7; 8 nucleotides line up with TRBD2. The V segment lost 2 bases and the J segment 0 bases; nucleotides outside the gene matches: 6. This CDR3 has 16 residues. Germline CDR1 and CDR2: SEHNR and FQNEAQ (reference sequence). CDR3 coding DNA: TGTGCCAGCAGCTTAAGAATTAGCGGGACCTCCTACGAGCAGTACTTC. This codes for CASSLRISGTSYEQYF.

V usage is TRBV19 and J usage is TRBJ1-2, with 9 positions matching TRBD1. Germline V lookup: CDR1 LNHDA, CDR2 SQIVND (reference sequence). V dropped 3 bases and J dropped 4; count of bases not matched to a gene: 3. The length of the CDR3 is 14 residues. The CDR3 region has the DNA TGTGCCAGTAGTATCCGACAGGGGGTCTATGGCTACACCTTC. Its translation is CASSIRQGVYGYTF.

The genes are TRBV7-8 and TRBJ2-1, with unresolved D. Germline CDR1 is SGHVS and CDR2 is FQNEAQ. Trimming removed 1 base from V and 9 bases from J, with 22 bases in between. The CDR3 totals 17 residues. The CDR3 sequence: CASSLGFSGYLGSEQFF. DNA for the CDR3: TGTGCCAGCAGCTTAGGGTTTAGTGGTTATCTGGGCAGTGAGCAGTTCTTC.

This chain joins TRBV4-2 and TRBJ2-7; D may correspond to TRBD1 or TRBD2 (5 bases each). Per germline, CDR1 LGHNA and CDR2 YNFKEQ. The CDR3 is 22 residues long. Trimming took off 4 bases at V and 0 bases at J, with 34 bases between the two ends. Written as DNA, the CDR3 is TGTGCCAGCAGCCTAACCGCTACGACAGACTTGATTTCGCGGGTAAGCTCCTACGAGCAGTACTTC. Translating it yields CASSLTATTDLISRVSSYEQYF.

The chain recombines TRBV2 with TRBJ2-7; tentative D call: TRBD2 (6 bases). The CDR3 consists of 15 residues. Germline V CDR1 and CDR2: SNHLY, FYNNEI. V lost 1 base, J lost 4 bases, and 14 bases lay in between. CDR3 coding DNA: TGTGCCAGCAGTGAAGAGCAGGGAGGACTATACGAGCAGTACTTC. Its protein product is CASSEEQGGLYEQYF.

The gene calls are TRBV5-1 and TRBJ2-1; TRBD2 matches 11 bases. The J segment lost 4 bases and the V segment lost 5 bases, leaving 11 bases of the junction unmatched. The CDR3 totals 17 residues. Germline CDR1 is SGHRS and CDR2 is YFSETQ. CDR3 nucleotide sequence: TGCGCCAGCAGAAAACGAACCGGGACTAGCGGTTACAATGAGCAGTTCTTC. Translating gives CASRKRTGTSGYNEQFF.

A remark on this clone: At the DNA level, this CDR3 is encoded by other sequences in the same sample as well. CDR3 bases: TGTGCCAGCGGATCTTTTGAAGCTTTCTTT. It encodes CASGSFEAFF. This chain joins TRBV28 and TRBJ1-1; D remains ambiguous. V shed 8 bases and J shed 7 bases, with 8 bases lying between them. Looked up from germline, CDR1 is MDHEN and CDR2 is SYDVKM. This CDR3 has 10 residues.

The rearrangement joins TRBV7-9 to TRBJ2-7; 8 bases match TRBD1. Trimming at V came to 4 bases and at J to 6 bases, leaving 8 bases not matched to a gene. This CDR3 is built from 14 residues. Germline assignment: CDR1 SEHNR and CDR2 FQNEAQ (reference sequence). The CDR3 protein is CASSWQGAASEQYF. In DNA form, the CDR3 reads TGTGCCAGCAGCTGGCAGGGGGCAGCCAGCGAGCAGTACTTC.

The V gene is TRBV10-3, the J gene TRBJ2-7; TRBD2 matches 11 bases. Germline assignment: CDR1 ENHRY and CDR2 SYGVKD. The CDR3 totals 15 residues. V trimming: 4 bases; J trimming: 4 bases; junction bases outside the gene matches: 6. The CDR3 sequence is CAISVTSGALYEQYF. The CDR3 DNA is TGTGCCATCAGTGTGACTAGCGGGGCTTTGTACGAGCAGTACTTC.

The chain couples TRBV15 to TRBJ2-7, with D possibly TRBD2 on 7 matching bases. The CDR3 covers 13 residues. From germline, CDR1 is LNHNV and CDR2 YYDKDF (reference sequence). V was clipped by 2 bases and J by 6 bases, with 11 bases between them. The CDR3, as DNA: TGTGCCACCAGCAGACTAGGGGGGGGCGAGCAGTACTTC. Translating it yields CATSRLGGGEQYF.

V usage is TRBV29-1 and J usage is TRBJ2-7; 9 bases match TRBD2. Germline V CDR1 and CDR2: SQVTM, ANQGSEA. CDR3 length: 14 residues. V shed 4 bases, J shed 7 bases, and the junction held 11 bases outside the gene matches. CDR3: CSVGIAGVSGEQYF. In nucleotides, the CDR3 is TGCAGCGTTGGGATAGCGGGAGTATCGGGAGAGCAGTACTTC.

V and J are TRBV5-5 and TRBJ2-6; D gene uncertain. The length of the CDR3 is 15 residues. Trimming left V 0 bases short and J 0 bases short, with 4 bases between. Germline assignment: CDR1 SGHKS and CDR2 YYEKEE (reference sequence). The CDR3 loop reads CASSLVVSGANVLTF. In DNA form, the CDR3 reads TGTGCCAGCAGCTTGGTAGTCTCTGGGGCCAACGTCCTGACTTTC.